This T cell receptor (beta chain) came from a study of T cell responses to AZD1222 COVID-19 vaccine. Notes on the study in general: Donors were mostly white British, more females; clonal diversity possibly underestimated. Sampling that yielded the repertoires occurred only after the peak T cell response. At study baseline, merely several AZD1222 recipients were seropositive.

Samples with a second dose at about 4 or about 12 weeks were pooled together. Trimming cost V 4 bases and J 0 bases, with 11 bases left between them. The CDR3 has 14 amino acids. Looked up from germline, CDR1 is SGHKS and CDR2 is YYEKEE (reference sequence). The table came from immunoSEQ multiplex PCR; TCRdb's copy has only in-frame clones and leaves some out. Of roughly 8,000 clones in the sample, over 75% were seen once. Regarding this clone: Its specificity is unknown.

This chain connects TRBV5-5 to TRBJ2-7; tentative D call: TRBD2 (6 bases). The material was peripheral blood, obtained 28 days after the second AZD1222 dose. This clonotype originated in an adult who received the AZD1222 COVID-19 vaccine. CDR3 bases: TGTGCCAGCAGCACCGGGACTGGCTCCTACGAGCAGTACTTC. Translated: CASSTGTGSYEQYF.